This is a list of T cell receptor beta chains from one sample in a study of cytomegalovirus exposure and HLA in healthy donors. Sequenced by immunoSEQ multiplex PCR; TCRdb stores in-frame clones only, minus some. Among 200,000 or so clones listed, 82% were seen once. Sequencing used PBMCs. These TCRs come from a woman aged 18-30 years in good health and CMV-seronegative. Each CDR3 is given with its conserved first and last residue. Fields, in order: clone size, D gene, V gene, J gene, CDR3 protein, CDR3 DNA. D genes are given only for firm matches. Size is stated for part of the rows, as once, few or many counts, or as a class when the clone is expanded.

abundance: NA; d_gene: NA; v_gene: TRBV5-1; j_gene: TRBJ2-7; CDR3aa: CASSWDTSYEQYF; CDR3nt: TGCGCCAGCAGCTGGGACACTTCCTACGAGCAGTACTTC
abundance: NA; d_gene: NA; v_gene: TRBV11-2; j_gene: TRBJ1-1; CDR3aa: CASSLGVNTEAFF; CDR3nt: TGTGCCAGCAGCTTGGGAGTGAACACTGAAGCTTTCTTT
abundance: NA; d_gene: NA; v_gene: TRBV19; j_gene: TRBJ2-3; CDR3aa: CASSTYRAFSTDTQYF; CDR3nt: TGTGCCAGTAGTACCTACAGGGCATTTAGCACAGATACGCAGTATTTT
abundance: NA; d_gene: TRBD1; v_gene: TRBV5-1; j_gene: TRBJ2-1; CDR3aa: CASSLGGTGGTEQFF; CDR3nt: TGCGCCAGCAGCTTGGGCGGGACAGGGGGTACTGAGCAGTTCTTC
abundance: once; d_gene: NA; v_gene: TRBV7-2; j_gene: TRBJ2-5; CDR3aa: CASRSLQETQYF; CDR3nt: TGTGCCAGCAGGAGTCTCCAAGAGACCCAGTACTTC
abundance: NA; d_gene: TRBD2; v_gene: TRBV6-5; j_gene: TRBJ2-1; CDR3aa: CASRPPGLAGNEQFF; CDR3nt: TGTGCCAGCAGGCCTCCAGGACTAGCGGGAAATGAGCAGTTCTTC
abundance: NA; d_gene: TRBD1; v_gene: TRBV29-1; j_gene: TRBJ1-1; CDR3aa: CSVEPQTGPNTEAFF; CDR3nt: TGCAGCGTTGAGCCCCAGACAGGGCCGAACACTGAAGCTTTCTTT
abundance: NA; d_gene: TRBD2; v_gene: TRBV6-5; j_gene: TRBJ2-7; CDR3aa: CASSSLTSGNYEQYF; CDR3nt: TGTGCCAGCAGTTCCCTGACTAGCGGGAACTACGAGCAGTACTTC
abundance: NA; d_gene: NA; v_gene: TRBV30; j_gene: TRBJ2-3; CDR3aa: CAWTPSGSDTQYF; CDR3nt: TGTGCCTGGACCCCATCGGGGTCAGATACGCAGTATTTT
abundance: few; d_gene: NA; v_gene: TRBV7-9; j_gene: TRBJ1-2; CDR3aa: CASSTSYGYTF; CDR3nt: TGTGCCAGCAGCACCAGCTATGGCTACACCTTC
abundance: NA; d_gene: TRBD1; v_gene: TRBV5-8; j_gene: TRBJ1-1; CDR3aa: CASSLHLGQQNTEAFF; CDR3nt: TGTGCCAGCAGCTTGCACTTGGGACAGCAGAACACTGAAGCTTTCTTT
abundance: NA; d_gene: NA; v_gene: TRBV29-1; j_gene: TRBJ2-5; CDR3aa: CSVAEETQYF; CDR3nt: TGCAGCGTAGCGGAAGAGACCCAGTACTTC
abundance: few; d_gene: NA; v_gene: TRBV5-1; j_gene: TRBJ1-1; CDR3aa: CASSPEGHWNTEAFF; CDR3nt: TGCGCCAGCAGCCCCGAGGGACACTGGAACACTGAAGCTTTCTTT
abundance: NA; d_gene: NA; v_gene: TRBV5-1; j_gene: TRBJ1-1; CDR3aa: CASSLSVTGNTEAFF; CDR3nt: TGCGCCAGCAGCTTGTCTGTGACAGGGAACACTGAAGCTTTCTTT
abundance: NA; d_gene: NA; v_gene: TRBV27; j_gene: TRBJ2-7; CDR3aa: CASSFLIGGSEQYF; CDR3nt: TGTGCCAGCAGTTTCCTTATTGGGGGGAGCGAGCAGTACTTC
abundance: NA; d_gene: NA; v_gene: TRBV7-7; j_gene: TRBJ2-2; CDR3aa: CASSWSLSSGELFF; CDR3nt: TGTGCCAGCAGCTGGTCACTAAGTAGCGGGGAGCTGTTTTTT
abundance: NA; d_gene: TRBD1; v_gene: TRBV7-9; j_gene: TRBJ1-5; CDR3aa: CASSRTGTGGNQPQHF; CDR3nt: TGTGCCAGCAGCCGTACCGGGACAGGGGGCAATCAGCCCCAGCATTTT
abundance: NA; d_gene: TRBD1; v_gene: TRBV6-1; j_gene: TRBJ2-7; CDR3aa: CASRPGQARDYEQYF; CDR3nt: TGTGCCAGCAGACCGGGACAGGCGCGTGACTACGAGCAGTACTTC
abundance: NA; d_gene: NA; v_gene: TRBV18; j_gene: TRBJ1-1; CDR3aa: CASSSSRQNTEAFF; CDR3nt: TGTGCCAGCTCATCTTCCAGACAGAACACTGAAGCTTTCTTT
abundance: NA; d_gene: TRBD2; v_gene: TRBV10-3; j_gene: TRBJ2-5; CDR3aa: CAISEMDSGSIGTQYF; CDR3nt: TGTGCCATCAGTGAGATGGATAGCGGGAGTATTGGGACCCAGTACTTC
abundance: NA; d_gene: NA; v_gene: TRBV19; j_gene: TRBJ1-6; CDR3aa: CASRSYNSPLHF; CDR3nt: TGTGCCTCTCGCTCCTATAATTCACCCCTCCACTTT
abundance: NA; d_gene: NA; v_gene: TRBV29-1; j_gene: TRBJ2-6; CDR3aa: CSVEFGGGVLTF; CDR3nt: TGCAGCGTTGAATTTGGGGGAGGCGTCCTGACTTTC
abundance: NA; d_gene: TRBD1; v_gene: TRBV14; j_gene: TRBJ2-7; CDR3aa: CASSQERFRQGACEQYF; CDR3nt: TGTGCCAGCAGCCAAGAAAGATTCCGGCAGGGGGCTTGCGAGCAGTACTTC
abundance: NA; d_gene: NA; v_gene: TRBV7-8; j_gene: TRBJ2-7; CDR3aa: CASSPRGYEQYF; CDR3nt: TGTGCCAGCAGTCCTCGGGGCTACGAGCAGTACTTC
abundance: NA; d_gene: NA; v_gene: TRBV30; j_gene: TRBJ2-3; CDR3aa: CAWSVSDYTDTQYF; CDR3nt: TGTGCCTGGAGTGTAAGCGATTACACAGATACGCAGTATTTT
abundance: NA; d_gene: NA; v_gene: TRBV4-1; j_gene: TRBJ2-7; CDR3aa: CASSQEEAQAYEQYF; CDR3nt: TGCGCCAGCAGCCAAGAGGAGGCGCAGGCCTACGAGCAGTACTTC
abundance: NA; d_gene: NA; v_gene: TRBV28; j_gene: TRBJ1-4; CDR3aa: CATRRGLRGELFF; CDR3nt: TGTGCCACCCGACGGGGGTTACGAGGTGAACTGTTTTTT